What follows are 9 T cell receptor beta chains derived from one specimen sequenced in a study of shared clonotypes between healthy human individuals. Naive-designated CD8 cells lacked CD45RO, were positively enriched for CCR7, and omitted terminally differentiated effector memory CD45RA+ cells. TCRdb's copy holds only in-frame clones and misses some; the assay was immunoSEQ multiplex PCR. The table includes under 1 million clones, 96% detected once. The sequencing sample was made of naive CD8+ T cells sorted from blood. The receptors come from a man aged 25 to 40 in good health.

V and J are TRBV19 and TRBJ2-7; D remains unclear. CDR3 size: 12 residues. Germline loops: CDR1 LNHDA, CDR2 SQIVND (reference sequence). Trimming took 4 bases from V and 3 from J, leaving 7 bases between them. CDR3 region: CASSTPDYEQYF. In DNA form, the CDR3 reads TGTGCCAGTAGTACTCCGGACTACGAGCAGTACTTC. Full variable domain (rest looked up from reference TRBV19 and TRBJ2-7): DGGITQSPKYLFRKEGQNVTLSCEQNLNHDAMYWYRQDPGQGLRLIYYSQIVNDFQKGDIAEGYSVSREKKESFPLTVTSAQKNPTAFYLCASSTPDYEQYFGPGTRLTVT.

This clone was observed once. This specimen includes other DNA sequences encoding the same CDR3. The V gene is TRBV9, the J gene TRBJ2-1; 10 bases agree with TRBD2. The V gene's germline CDR1 is SGDLS and CDR2 YYNGEE. CDR3 length: 15 residues. V trimming: 2 bases; J trimming: 5 bases; junction bases outside the gene matches: 4. CDR3 nucleotides: TGTGCCAGCAGCGTTAGTACTAGCGGGAACAATGAGCAGTTCTTC. Amino acids: CASSVSTSGNNEQFF.

Turning to this clone: Other DNA sequences in this sample translate to the same CDR3. The chain employs TRBV15 and TRBJ2-7; 8 bases map to TRBD1. Germline CDR1 LNHNV, CDR2 YYDKDF (reference sequence). The CDR3 consists of 14 residues. J lost 1 base, V lost 5 bases, and 4 bases had no gene match. CDR3 loop: CATSPGQGSYEQYF. The CDR3 coding sequence is TGTGCCACCAGCCCAGGACAGGGATCCTACGAGCAGTACTTC.

The V call is TRBV9, the J call TRBJ2-7; the match to TRBD2 covers 13 bases. Trimming cost V 3 bases and J 7 bases; bases outside gene matches: 7. The germline V gene has CDR1 SGDLS and CDR2 YYNGEE. The length of the CDR3 is 15 residues. CDR3: CASSAGLAGAQEQYF. The DNA for the CDR3 is TGTGCCAGCAGCGCCGGACTAGCGGGAGCTCAGGAGCAGTACTTC.

The J gene is TRBJ1-2, the V gene TRBV21-1. TRBV21-1 is described as a pseudogene. This CDR3 comprises 15 residues. CDR3 sequence: CASSKGGARNYGYTF. In DNA form, the CDR3 reads TGTGCCAGCAGCAAAGGGGGGGCGAGGAACTATGGCTACACCTTC.

This chain joins TRBV7-9 and TRBJ2-1; 7 bases are shared with TRBD2. The CDR3 is 16 residues long. Germline V lookup: CDR1 SEHNR, CDR2 FQNEAQ (reference sequence). V lost 5 bases to trimming and J lost 3 bases; unmatched junction nucleotides: 10. The CDR3 DNA is TGTGCCAGCAGCGCCACCTCTAGCGGCCTCTACAATGAGCAGTTCTTC. Translated: CASSATSSGLYNEQFF.

V is TRBV27 and J is TRBJ2-7; D ambiguous. The V gene lost 9 bases and the J gene lost 0 bases, with 12 bases spanning the gap. The germline V gene encodes CDR1 MNHEY and CDR2 SMNVEV (reference sequence). The CDR3 contains 13 residues. The CDR3 loop is CASRERPSYEQYF. CDR3 DNA sequence: TGTGCCAGTAGAGAAAGACCCTCCTACGAGCAGTACTTC.

The V and J genes are TRBV29-1 and TRBJ2-5; TRBD1 aligns across 9 bases. V gave up 0 bases and J gave up 4 bases; unmatched junction bases: 12. The germline CDR1 and CDR2 sequences are SQVTM and ANQGSEA. This CDR3 is built from 17 residues. The DNA of the CDR3 is TGCAGCGTTGAAGAAGGGACAGGGTTTTCCCCCCGAGAGACCCAGTACTTC. This codes for CSVEEGTGFSPRETQYF.

The CDR3 region has the DNA TGTGCCAGCAGCTCGATCAGACAGGGTTTTTCGGCTGTAAATCAGCCCCAGCATTTT. Translated: CASSSIRQGFSAVNQPQHF. V usage is TRBV7-8 and J usage is TRBJ1-5; the match to TRBD1 covers 7 bases. Trimming took 4 bases from V and 4 from J; bases not matched to a gene: 19. CDR1 and CDR2 (germline): SGHVS, FQNEAQ. The CDR3 loop spans 19 amino acids.